The rows below give T cell receptor beta chains drawn from one sample of a study of blood T cell repertoires in COVID-19. TCRdb keeps only in-frame clones here, not all; method: immunoSEQ multiplex PCR. The sample has 140,000 to 150,000 clones, almost 90% seen once. Sequencing used peripheral blood. These receptors were obtained from a human donor in a cohort sampled during active COVID-19. Each CDR3 is given with its conserved first and last residue. A D gene is named only where the DNA matches it firmly. Only part of the rows carry a size: once, few, many, or a class if the clone is expanded.

clone size	CDR3 length	J gene	V gene	D gene	CDR3 protein	CDR3 DNA
.	17	TRBJ2-7	TRBV24-1	.	CATSDFRGIKVSYEQYF	TGTGCCACCAGTGATTTCAGAGGGATAAAAGTTAGCTACGAGCAGTACTTC
.	15	TRBJ1-1	TRBV28	.	CASSPPDRRRSEAFF	TGTGCCAGCAGCCCTCCGGACAGACGCAGATCTGAAGCTTTCTTT
.	13	TRBJ2-3	TRBV6-4	.	CASSASFGDTQYF	TGTGCCAGCAGTGCCTCGTTCGGAGATACGCAGTATTTT
.	15	TRBJ2-7	TRBV5-1	TRBD2	CASSLGAGDSYEQYF	TGCGCCAGCAGCTTGGGAGCGGGGGATTCCTACGAGCAGTACTTC
.	15	TRBJ1-3	TRBV28	.	CASSTKQVSGNTIYF	TGTGCCAGCAGTACCAAACAAGTCTCTGGAAACACCATATATTTT
.	16	TRBJ2-2	TRBV7-2	TRBD1	CASSAGNRGSTGELFF	TGTGCCAGCAGCGCCGGAAACAGGGGGTCTACCGGGGAGCTGTTTTTT
.	14	TRBJ1-6	TRBV19	TRBD1	CATSGTGGNSPLHF	TGTGCCACCTCCGGGACAGGGGGGAATTCACCCCTCCACTTT
once	16	TRBJ1-6	TRBV11-2	TRBD1	CASSARPTGNNSPLHF	TGTGCCAGCAGCGCCCGCCCGACAGGGAATAATTCACCCCTCCACTTT
.	15	TRBJ1-4	TRBV7-6	.	CASSLIQGTNEKLFF	TGTGCCAGCAGCTTAATTCAGGGGACAAATGAAAAACTGTTTTTT
few	15	TRBJ1-5	TRBV4-3	.	CASSQDTRGNQPQHF	TGCGCCAGCAGCCAAGATACTCGGGGCAATCAGCCCCAGCATTTT
.	16	TRBJ1-4	TRBV7-9	TRBD1	CASSLGQPATNEKLFF	TGTGCCAGCAGCTTGGGACAGCCCGCAACTAATGAAAAACTGTTTTTT
.	16	TRBJ2-1	TRBV25-1	TRBD2	CASSDTSGRALNEQFF	TGTGCCAGCAGTGACACAAGCGGGAGGGCCCTCAATGAGCAGTTCTTC
.	15	TRBJ1-1	TRBV30	.	CAWSVLSLGGTEAFF	TGTGCCTGGAGTGTACTCAGCCTCGGGGGGACTGAAGCTTTCTTT
few	15	TRBJ1-5	TRBV19	TRBD1	CASSISGGFNQPQHF	TGTGCCAGTAGTATCTCAGGGGGATTCAATCAGCCCCAGCATTTT
.	13	TRBJ1-1	TRBV30	TRBD1	CAWSRQGITEAFF	TGTGCCTGGAGTCGACAGGGTATCACTGAAGCTTTCTTT
.	17	TRBJ1-6	TRBV9	.	CASSVGPEGFANSPLHF	TGTGCCAGCAGCGTAGGGCCGGAGGGTTTTGCTAATTCACCCCTCCACTTT
.	14	TRBJ1-1	TRBV29-1	.	CSVGRSGRNTEAFF	TGCAGCGTTGGGCGGTCGGGGAGGAACACTGAAGCTTTCTTT
.	18	TRBJ2-1	TRBV5-4	TRBD2	CASSSGGGTGLAFHEQFF	TGTGCCAGCAGCTCGGGAGGGGGTACCGGACTAGCGTTCCATGAGCAGTTCTTC
.	17	TRBJ1-2	TRBV7-2	.	CASSLGGAGASNYGYTF	TGTGCCAGCAGCTTAGGAGGGGCAGGGGCTTCTAACTATGGCTACACCTTC
.	15	TRBJ1-4	TRBV9	.	CASNMRGARTEKLFF	TGTGCCAGCAACATGCGGGGGGCTCGAACCGAAAAACTGTTTTTT
.	17	TRBJ2-7	TRBV28	.	CASSSAGLGRISYEQYF	TGTGCCAGCAGTTCCGCGGGTCTTGGGCGGATCTCCTACGAGCAGTACTTC
.	13	TRBJ1-5	TRBV30	TRBD1	CAWGQGYNQPQHF	TGTGCCTGGGGACAGGGTTACAATCAGCCCCAGCATTTT
.	16	TRBJ2-2	TRBV7-2	.	CASSLAGGRGTGELFF	TGTGCCAGCAGCTTAGCCGGGGGGCGGGGCACCGGGGAGCTGTTTTTT
.	16	TRBJ2-6	TRBV7-3	.	CASSPTAVSGANVLTF	TGTGCCAGCAGCCCAACGGCGGTTTCTGGGGCCAACGTCCTGACTTTC
.	15	TRBJ2-1	TRBV7-2	TRBD2	CASSLNLAGWNEQFF	TGTGCCAGCAGCTTAAACCTAGCGGGGTGGAATGAGCAGTTCTTC
.	14	TRBJ2-7	TRBV30	TRBD2	CAWGYGGTAYEQYF	TGTGCCTGGGGGTACGGGGGGACTGCCTACGAGCAGTACTTC
.	11	TRBJ2-5	TRBV7-9	.	CASSFGETQYF	TGTGCCAGCAGCTTCGGAGAGACCCAGTACTTC
.	14	TRBJ2-7	TRBV5-4	TRBD2	CASSWGLAPDEQYF	TGTGCCAGCAGCTGGGGACTAGCTCCGGACGAGCAGTACTTC
.	15	TRBJ1-4	TRBV2	.	CASSEQATNVEKLFF	TGTGCCAGCAGTGAACAGGCAACCAATGTCGAAAAACTGTTTTTT
.	15	TRBJ1-6	TRBV7-2	TRBD1	CASSLFGQENSPLHF	TGTGCCAGCAGCTTATTCGGACAGGAGAATTCACCCCTCCACTTT
.	15	TRBJ1-2	TRBV19	.	CASSTSRGRFYGYTF	TGTGCCAGTAGTACCTCCAGGGGTCGCTTTTATGGCTACACCTTC
.	15	TRBJ2-3	TRBV15	.	CATSRDRSRTDTQYF	TGTGCCACCAGCAGAGACAGGTCCCGGACAGATACGCAGTATTTT
.	14	TRBJ2-6	TRBV27	TRBD1	CASGRQGSANVLTF	TGTGCCAGCGGACGACAGGGGTCGGCCAACGTCCTGACTTTC
.	15	TRBJ2-2	TRBV28	TRBD1	CASSFRTGMTGELFF	TGTGCCAGCAGTTTCCGGACAGGGATGACCGGGGAGCTGTTTTTT
.	15	TRBJ2-2	TRBV28	TRBD1	CASRLGTGFTGELFF	TGTGCCAGCAGGTTGGGGACAGGGTTTACCGGGGAGCTGTTTTTT
once	15	TRBJ2-5	TRBV7-3	TRBD1	CASSSAGGQAETQYF	TGTGCCAGCAGCTCCGCCGGAGGACAGGCGGAGACCCAGTACTTC
.	14	TRBJ2-5	TRBV5-1	.	CASSPGVRQETQYF	TGCGCCAGCAGCCCGGGGGTGCGACAAGAGACCCAGTACTTC
.	15	TRBJ2-2	TRBV24-1	.	CATSDLRGSTGELFF	TGTGCCACCAGTGATTTGCGAGGGAGCACCGGGGAGCTGTTTTTT
.	14	TRBJ1-1	TRBV19	TRBD1	CASRGQGSNTEAFF	TGTGCCAGTAGGGGACAGGGGTCGAACACTGAAGCTTTCTTT
.	14	TRBJ1-4	TRBV7-2	.	CASSLGQSNEKLFF	TGTGCCAGCAGCTTAGGGCAGTCTAATGAAAAACTGTTTTTT
.	14	TRBJ1-1	TRBV13	.	CASSLGRGNTEAFF	TGTGCCAGCAGCTTAGGCCGGGGGAACACTGAAGCTTTCTTT
.	13	TRBJ1-1	TRBV24-1	.	CATSDFRETEAFF	TGTGCCACCAGTGATTTCAGGGAAACTGAAGCTTTCTTT
.	16	TRBJ2-2	TRBV6-2/TRBV6-3	TRBD2	CASSRGVGWDTGELFF	TGTGCCAGCAGCCGGGGGGTCGGATGGGACACCGGGGAGCTGTTTTTT
.	15	TRBJ2-7	TRBV27	TRBD2	CASSLFLAGDSEQYF	TGTGCCAGCAGTTTATTCCTAGCGGGAGATTCTGAGCAGTACTTC
once	18	TRBJ2-1	TRBV19	TRBD2	CASQTIAGGGVSYNEQFF	TGTGCCAGCCAGACAATAGCGGGAGGGGGGGTGTCTTACAATGAGCAGTTCTTC
.	14	TRBJ2-1	TRBV5-1	.	CASSFRQVNNEQFF	TGCGCCAGCAGCTTCCGGCAGGTAAACAATGAGCAGTTCTTC
.	13	TRBJ1-4	TRBV30	TRBD1	CAWSRQGNEKLFF	TGTGCCTGGAGTCGACAGGGTAATGAAAAACTGTTTTTT
many	18	TRBJ2-1	TRBV4-1	TRBD2	CASSQGASGRAVYNEQFF	TGCGCCAGCAGCCAAGGTGCTAGCGGGAGGGCCGTCTACAATGAGCAGTTCTTC
.	13	TRBJ2-7	TRBV27	.	CASSLAGAYEQYF	TGTGCCAGCAGTTTGGCAGGGGCCTACGAGCAGTACTTC
.	16	TRBJ2-3	TRBV27	TRBD2	CASSLSAAGAGDTQYF	TGTGCCAGCAGTTTATCCGCAGCGGGAGCAGGAGATACGCAGTATTTT
.	16	TRBJ2-2	TRBV28	TRBD2	CASSSGGADGAGELFF	TGTGCCAGCAGCTCGGGGGGTGCCGATGGGGCCGGGGAGCTGTTTTTT
.	17	TRBJ2-5	TRBV11-2	TRBD2	CASSLDSQRGGVETQYF	TGTGCCAGCAGCTTAGACTCTCAGCGGGGGGGCGTAGAGACCCAGTACTTC
.	16	TRBJ2-3	TRBV6-1	.	CASSEALRQTTDTQYF	TGTGCCAGCAGTGAAGCTTTACGACAGACCACAGATACGCAGTATTTT
.	15	TRBJ1-2	TRBV4-1	TRBD1	CASSQPTGQGYGYTF	TGCGCCAGCAGCCAGCCTACCGGACAGGGCTATGGCTACACCTTC
.	14	TRBJ2-1	TRBV9	.	CASSVVPMGPEQFF	TGTGCCAGCAGCGTAGTCCCCATGGGCCCAGAGCAGTTCTTC